Following are 7 T cell receptor beta chains from one sample sequenced in a study of Graves' ophthalmopathy and Graves' hyperthyroidism. Beta-chain TCR CDR3 regions were amplified from RNA transcripts. First-round RT-PCR used HTBI primers; second-round multiplex PCR followed. TCRdb re-called the multiplex PCR reads through MiXCR, storing one row per CDR3 protein. The repertoire has about 1.1 million distinct CDR3 sequences, about two fifths of them found once; the top ten carry around 10%. Sequenced sample: peripheral blood or thyroid tissue (not recorded which). Receptors originate from an adult man with Graves' hyperthyroidism.

In its sample, this clonotype was seen many times. V usage is TRBV6-5 and J usage is TRBJ1-2; D uncertain. This CDR3 contains 12 residues. CDR1 and CDR2 from the germline V gene are MNHEY and SVGAGI. Trimming pared 10 bases from V and 4 bases from J, leaving 13 bases between. The CDR3 DNA reads as TGTGCCACTCTGGCCCTTTTCTATGGCTACACCTTC. This gives the protein CATLALFYGYTF.

This clonotype was seen many times. The V call is TRBV11-2, the J call TRBJ1-5; 9 bases line up with TRBD1. Germline CDR1 and CDR2: SGHAT and FQNNGV. The CDR3 consists of 15 residues. V shed 4 bases and J 5 bases; nucleotides not matched to a gene: 6. The CDR3 DNA follows: TGTGCCAGCAGCTCCGGGACAGGGTTTCATCAGCCCCAGCATTTT. Protein sequence: CASSSGTGFHQPQHF.

The chain combines TRBV2 with TRBJ1-1; tentative D call: TRBD1 (5 bases). The CDR3 has 15 amino acids. The germline gives CDR1 SNHLY, CDR2 FYNNEI. V was shortened by 2 bases and J by 1 base, with 11 bases between the two germline ends. The CDR3 region is CASSEWGRKNTEAFF. The CDR3 region has the DNA TGTGCCAGCAGTGAATGGGGCAGGAAGAACACTGAAGCTTTCTTT.

For the CDR3, the DNA is TGTGCCTGGAGTGGGACAGGTACCTTCTTTGGCTACACCTTC. Its protein is CAWSGTGTFFGYTF. This sequence joins TRBV30 and TRBJ1-2; 7 bases are shared with TRBD1. V lost 1 base to trimming and J lost 7 bases; unmatched junction nucleotides: 9. Germline V lookup: CDR1 GTSNPN, CDR2 SVGIG (reference sequence). The CDR3 has 14 amino acids.

V gene TRBV7-2 combines with J gene TRBJ2-3, with D unclear. V lost 3 bases, J lost 2 bases, and 9 bases lay in between. The CDR3 contains 14 residues. Germline CDR1 is SGHTA and CDR2 is FQGNSA. The DNA for the CDR3 is TGTGCCAGCAGCTTCTTCCAGTCCACAGATACGCAGTATTTT. Its protein product is CASSFFQSTDTQYF.

This clonotype was counted ten times or more. The rearrangement links TRBV7-9 to TRBJ1-6; D not resolved. This CDR3 is 15 amino acids long. The germline gives CDR1 SEHNR, CDR2 FQNEAQ (reference sequence). V lost 5 bases to trimming and J lost 7 bases, with 15 bases between them. The CDR3 loop is CASSTMRTGNSPLHF. For the CDR3, the DNA is TGTGCCAGCAGCACTATGCGGACGGGGAATTCACCCCTCCACTTT. The variable domain in full, completed from reference TRBV7-9 and TRBJ1-6, reads DTGVSQNPRHKITKRGQNVTFRCDPISEHNRLYWYRQTLGQGPEFLTYFQNEAQLEKSRLLSDRFSAERPKGSFSTLEIQRTEQGDSAMYLCASSTMRTGNSPLHFGNGTRLTVT.

This chain connects TRBV15 to TRBJ1-2; tentative D call: TRBD1 (5 bases). V gave up 8 bases and J gave up 4 bases, with 17 bases separating them. The germline V gene has CDR1 LNHNV and CDR2 YYDKDF (reference sequence). CDR3 length: 14 amino acids. The DNA for the CDR3 is TGTGCCACCGAGAGGGACGACGGTCCCTATGGCTACACCTTC. As protein: CATERDDGPYGYTF.